This T cell receptor beta chain is drawn from a study of identifying expanded T cells in peripheral blood. During the collection period, no donor immune events like infections were recorded. Germline lookup yields CDR1 KGHSH and CDR2 LQKENI. The CDR3 sequence is 15 residues long. Losses at the gene ends were 5 bases for V and 3 bases for J; bases not matched to a gene: 8. The table came from immunoSEQ multiplex PCR; TCRdb's copy has only in-frame clones and leaves some out. Among over 90,000 clones listed, about 91% were seen once. Note on this clone: The antigen remains undetermined.

Broader study findings: Across healthy donors, higher total template counts meant significantly greater approximately two-week count variance.

Material for sequencing was blood. This chain uses TRBV18 with TRBJ2-7, with 9 bases fitting TRBD2. This clonotype was obtained from a person aged 18-70 years in good health. The CDR3 loop is CASSSQTSGYYEQYF. The DNA of the CDR3 is TGTGCCAGCTCATCTCAGACTAGCGGTTACTACGAGCAGTACTTC.